This T cell receptor beta chain comes out of a study of spatial heterogeneity in lung cancer. This clonotype was seen only a few times. A library made for alpha chains picked up this beta chain off target, so its size means little. Time point given: sample taken at primary tumor resection. No cells were sorted before sequencing. The whole RNA sequenced was extracted from tumor, nontumor lung or frozen PBMC. The CDR3 is made up of 14 amino acids. V was clipped by 6 bases and J by 6 bases, with 12 bases between them. Germline V gene sequence: CDR1 MNHEY, CDR2 SVGEGT. TCRdb analysed the 5' RACE reads with MiXCR anew, one entry per CDR3 protein. The data show 8,000 to 9,000 distinct CDR3 sequences, 4% to 5% seen once.

The chain joins TRBV6-2 or TRBV6-3 to TRBJ1-6, with a weak D call TRBD1 (5 bases). The sequenced sample was PBMCs, obtained at surgery. This receptor was taken from a male donor with early-stage non-small cell lung cancer. The CDR3 sequence: CASRNGGTNSPLHF. Here the CDR3 DNA reads TGTGCCAGCAGAAACGGGGGAACTAATTCACCCCTCCACTTT.